The clone carrying this T cell receptor beta chain was observed once. Its antigen remains unidentified. A read error may account for a junction end that differs from germline. The sample is drawn from a study of tumor and adjacent non-tumor tissue in lung cancer. Study findings and constraints: TCR diversity was significantly greater in tumor than normal lung tissue. Normal lung showed higher cumulative top 100 clone frequency than tumor.

TCRbeta libraries were built with three rounds of nested PCR, modified from ARM-PCR. TCRdb fed the multiplex PCR reads into MiXCR, producing one record per CDR3 protein. The sample includes some 100,000 distinct CDR3 sequences, under 65% seen only once; the top ten take around 20%. No cell sorting was done before RNA was extracted from the tissue. The normal lung tissue was taken more than 3 cm from the tumor edge. Germline V gene sequence: CDR1 SGHNT, CDR2 YENEEA. This CDR3 comprises 15 residues. The clonotype was recovered from a man between 60 and 75 years old with non-small cell lung cancer. Source material: distant non-tumor lung tissue. J is TRBJ2-7 and V is TRBV11-3; 10 nucleotides line up with TRBD2. CDR3 sequence reads: CASRRASGSSYEPYF. Written as DNA, the CDR3 is TGTGCCAGTAGGAGGGCTAGCGGGAGCTCCTACGAGCCATATTTC.